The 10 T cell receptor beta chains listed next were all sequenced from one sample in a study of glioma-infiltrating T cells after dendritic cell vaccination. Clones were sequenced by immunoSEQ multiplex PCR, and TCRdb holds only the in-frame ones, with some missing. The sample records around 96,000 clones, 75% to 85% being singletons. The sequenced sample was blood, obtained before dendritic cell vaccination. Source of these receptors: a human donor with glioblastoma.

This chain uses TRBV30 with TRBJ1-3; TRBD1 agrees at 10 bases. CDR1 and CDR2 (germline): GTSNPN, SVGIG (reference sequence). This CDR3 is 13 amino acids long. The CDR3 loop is CARQGAGGNTIYF. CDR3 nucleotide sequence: TGTGCACGACAGGGGGCGGGAGGAAACACCATATATTTT. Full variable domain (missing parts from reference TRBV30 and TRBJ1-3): SQTIHQWPATLVQPVGSPLSLECTVEGTSNPNLYWYRQAAGRGLQLLFYSVGIGQISSEVPQNLSASRPQDRQFILSSKKLLLSDSGFYLCARQGAGGNTIYFGEGSWLTVV.

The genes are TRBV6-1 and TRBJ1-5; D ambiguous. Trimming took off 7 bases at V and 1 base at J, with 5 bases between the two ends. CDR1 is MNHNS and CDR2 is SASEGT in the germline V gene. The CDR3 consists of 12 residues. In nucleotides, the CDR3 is TGTGCCAGCACGGGGAGCAATCAGCCCCAGCATTTT. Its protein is CASTGSNQPQHF.

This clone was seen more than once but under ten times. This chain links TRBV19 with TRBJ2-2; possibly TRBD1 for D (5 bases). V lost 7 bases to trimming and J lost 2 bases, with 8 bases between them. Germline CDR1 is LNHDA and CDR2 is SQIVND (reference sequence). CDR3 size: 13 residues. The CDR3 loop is CASNRRNTGELFF. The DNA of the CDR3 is TGTGCCAGTAACAGGCGAAACACCGGGGAGCTGTTTTTT.

The DNA of the CDR3 is TGTGCCAGCCGAGAAGGACAGGGAGGTTCTGGAAACACCATATATTTT. Translated: CASREGQGGSGNTIYF. This chain uses TRBV21-1 with TRBJ1-3; the table calls TRBD1, which could not be checked here. TRBV21-1 is deemed a pseudogene. The CDR3 is 16 residues long.

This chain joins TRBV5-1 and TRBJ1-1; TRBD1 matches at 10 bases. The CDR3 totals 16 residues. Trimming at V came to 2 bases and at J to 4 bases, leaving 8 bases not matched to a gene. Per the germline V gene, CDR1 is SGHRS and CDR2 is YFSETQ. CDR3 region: CASSLPGTGEGTEAFF. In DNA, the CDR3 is TGCGCCAGCAGCTTACCCGGGACAGGGGAGGGCACTGAAGCTTTCTTT.

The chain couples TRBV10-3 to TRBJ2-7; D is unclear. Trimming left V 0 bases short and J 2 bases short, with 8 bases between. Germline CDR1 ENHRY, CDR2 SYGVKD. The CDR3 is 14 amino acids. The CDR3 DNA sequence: TGTGCCATCAGTGAGTCTCTAGGCCCCTACGAGCAGTACTTC. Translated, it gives CAISESLGPYEQYF.

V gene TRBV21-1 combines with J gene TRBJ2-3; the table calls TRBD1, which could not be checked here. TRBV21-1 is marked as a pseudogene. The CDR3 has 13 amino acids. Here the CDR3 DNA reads TGTGCCAGCAGCAACAGGGAAACAGATACGCAGTATTTT. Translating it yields CASSNRETDTQYF.

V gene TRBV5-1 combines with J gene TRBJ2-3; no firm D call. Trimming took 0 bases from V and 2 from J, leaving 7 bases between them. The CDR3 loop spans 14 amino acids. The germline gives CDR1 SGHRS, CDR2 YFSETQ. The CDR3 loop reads CASSLGGNTDTQYF. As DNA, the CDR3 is TGCGCCAGCAGCTTGGGCGGAAACACAGATACGCAGTATTTT.

DNA for the CDR3: TGTGCCTGGAGTTCGAGTTCCTGGCTGTTTTTT. It codes for CAWSSSSWLFF. The rearrangement links TRBV30 to TRBJ2-2, with no clear D. CDR3 length: 11 amino acids. Germline CDR1 GTSNPN, CDR2 SVGIG (reference sequence). Deletions cut 2 bases from V and 13 bases from J, with 11 bases between.

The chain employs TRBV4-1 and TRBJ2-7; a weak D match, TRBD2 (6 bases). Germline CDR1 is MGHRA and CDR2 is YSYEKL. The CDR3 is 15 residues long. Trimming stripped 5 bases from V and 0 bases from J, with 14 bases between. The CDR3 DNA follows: TGCGCCAGCAGCGTTAGCGGTAGGAGCTCCTACGAGCAGTACTTC. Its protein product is CASSVSGRSSYEQYF.